This T cell receptor (beta chain) is drawn from a study of blood T cell repertoires in COVID-19. This study enrolled people aged 18 to 89 from about two dozen US geographic areas. Cohort 3 recovery required two negative PCRs, clearance, or symptom resolution. Clones were sequenced by immunoSEQ multiplex PCR, and TCRdb holds only the in-frame ones, with some missing. The sample has about 470,000 clones; around 90% are singletons. The sequenced sample consisted of PBMCs or T cells enriched from blood (not recorded which). The sequence was obtained from a woman between 18 and 29 years old who had recovered from COVID-19.

The CDR3 reads CASTQGLTNEKLFF. The CDR3 DNA is TGTGCCAGCACCCAAGGACTGACTAATGAAAAACTGTTTTTT. V usage is TRBV7-9 and J usage is TRBJ1-4; D call uncertain. CDR1 is SEHNR and CDR2 is FQNEAQ in the germline V gene (reference sequence). Deletions cut 7 bases from V and 2 bases from J, with 11 bases between. CDR3 length: 14 amino acids.